The sequence of this TCR beta chain was determined in a study of blood T cell repertoires in COVID-19. Study at large: Specimens from acute and convalescent COVID-19 originated in the United States, Italy and Spain.

This clone was picked up one time. Germline CDR1 and CDR2: SGHVS and FNYEAQ. The CDR3 is 14 amino acids. The J segment lost 2 bases and the V segment lost 4 bases, leaving 5 bases of the junction unmatched. Methods used by the authors: Amplifying reference gene primers gave estimates of nucleated cell counts. Measured with immunoSEQ multiplex PCR; TCRdb has only the in-frame clones, and not every one. The V and J calls and clone size are taken from that table; D and trimming were inferred from the DNA. The sample shows around 370,000 clones, 90% of them seen only once. This sequence originates from a man aged 18 to 35 with active or convalescent COVID-19. Sample: peripheral blood. The chain carries TRBV7-6 and TRBJ2-7; 7 bases are shared with TRBD2. CDR3 in amino acids: CASSSGLRTYEQYF. CDR3 coding DNA: TGTGCCAGCAGCTCGGGACTAAGGACCTACGAGCAGTACTTC.